This is a list of T cell receptor beta chains from one sample in a study of identifying expanded T cells in peripheral blood. Clones were read by immunoSEQ multiplex PCR, and TCRdb kept only the in-frame ones, dropping some. The sample yields roughly 84,000 clones, 70% to 90% seen once. Sequences were obtained from blood. Receptors were obtained from a person aged 18 to 75 in good health. Both conserved end residues are part of each CDR3. The D gene is left open where the match is weak. Part of the rows lack a size; the others show once, few, many or a class for expanded clones.

NA | TRBJ2-4 | TRBV5-6 | NA | TGTGCCAGCAGCTTGGGTAGCAGTGGGAGAGCCAAAAACATTCAGTACTTC | CASSLGSSGRAKNIQYF
TRBD2 | TRBJ2-1 | TRBV18 | NA | TGTGCCAGCTCACCCCCCGGGACTAGCGGGGGAAATGAGCAGTTCTTC | CASSPPGTSGGNEQFF
TRBD1 | TRBJ1-2 | TRBV10-3 | NA | TGTGCCATCAGCTCCGGGACAGGGTATGGCTACACCTTC | CAISSGTGYGYTF
TRBD1 | TRBJ1-2 | TRBV9 | once | TGTGCCAGCAGCCCGACGACAGGGGTCGAAGGCTACACCTTC | CASSPTTGVEGYTF
NA | TRBJ1-1 | TRBV9 | NA | TGTGCCAGCACCAAGAGTGGGGCGGAGAACACTGAAGCTTTCTTT | CASTKSGAENTEAFF
TRBD2 | TRBJ2-5 | TRBV5-4 | NA | TGTGCCAGCAGCCTTAGACTAGCCGGGCAAGAGACCCAGTACTTC | CASSLRLAGQETQYF
NA | TRBJ1-6 | TRBV2 | NA | TGTGCCAGCAGTCTCCAAAGAGGGGCAGTGGGTTCACCCCTCCACTTT | CASSLQRGAVGSPLHF
NA | TRBJ1-2 | TRBV27 | NA | TGTGCCAGCAGTCCGGACCCTCGGACAGTTGGCTACACCTTC | CASSPDPRTVGYTF
NA | TRBJ1-2 | TRBV21-1 | once | TGTGCCAGCAGCCCGCGACAGAATCGGGAAGGGGATGGCTACACCTTC | CASSPRQNREGDGYTF
NA | TRBJ1-1 | TRBV30 | NA | TGTGCCTGGAGCCACACGGGGGGGTTTAGCGTGAACACTGAAGCTTTCTTT | CAWSHTGGFSVNTEAFF
NA | TRBJ2-3 | TRBV5-4 | NA | TGTGCCAGCAGAAGACCGGGACTCCCGGGGTTTTCTAGCACAGATACGCAGTATTTT | CASRRPGLPGFSSTDTQYF
TRBD2 | TRBJ2-1 | TRBV7-9 | NA | TGTGCCAGCAGCTCCTTAGCGGGAGGTTACAATGAGCAGTTCTTC | CASSSLAGGYNEQFF
TRBD1 | TRBJ2-7 | TRBV6-5 | once | TGTGCCAGCAGTTACTCGAGACAGGGCCCCTACGAGCAGTACTTC | CASSYSRQGPYEQYF
NA | TRBJ1-2 | TRBV6-6 | NA | TGTGCCAGCCGCGGAGGTACGAACTTCTATGGCTACACCTTC | CASRGGTNFYGYTF
NA | TRBJ1-2 | TRBV6-5 | many | TGTGCCAGCAGGCGGGGGGCTAACTATGGCTACACCTTC | CASRRGANYGYTF